This section outlines one TCR beta chain sequence together with its context. The data stem from a study of blood T cell repertoires in COVID-19. Across the study: Some COVID-19 samples were acute and others convalescent; all came from the United States, Italy and Spain.

Study processing details: Reference gene primer amplification in the assay estimated nucleated cell counts. Profiled with immunoSEQ multiplex PCR; TCRdb holds only in-frame clones, not every one. The V and J calls and clone size come from that table; D and trimming were worked out from the DNA. This sample has around 100,000 clones; around 90% occur once, and the top ten carry approximately 17%. The length of the CDR3 is 14 residues. Germline lookup yields CDR1 SEHNR and CDR2 FQNEAQ (reference sequence). The ends lost 4 bases at V and 5 bases at J; junction bases unmatched: 7. The receptor was derived from a woman older than 75 in a cohort sampled during active COVID-19. V is TRBV7-9 and J is TRBJ2-7; TRBD1 matches at 8 bases. Sequenced sample: peripheral blood. As DNA, the CDR3 is TGTGCCAGCAGCTCAGGACAGGGATGGAACGAGCAGTACTTC. Protein: CASSSGQGWNEQYF.